This TCR beta chain was found in a study of T cell responses to AZD1222 COVID-19 vaccine. V was clipped by 6 bases and J by 6 bases; unmatched bases: 8. Germline CDR1 MGHRA, CDR2 YSYEKL. This CDR3 is built from 15 residues. Concerning this clone itself: Its target is unknown.

Assay: immunoSEQ multiplex PCR; the TCRdb copy retains only in-frame clones and omits some. The sample consists of around 120,000 clones, just over 90% of them appearing once. General study points: Spike-wide coverage was observed for vaccine-associated CD4 TCRs, with dominant responses at 160-218 and 743-854. There were mostly white British donors and more females than males, and clonal diversity was possibly underestimated. After two AZD1222 doses, spike-specific TCR breadth and depth rose versus day 0.

This chain links TRBV4-1 with TRBJ1-6; 7 bases line up with TRBD1. The sequence derives from an adult who received the AZD1222 COVID-19 vaccine. The sample in question was peripheral blood, obtained 28 days after the second AZD1222 dose. The chain's CDR3 is CASSRQGVSNSPLHF. CDR3 DNA: TGCGCCAGCAGTCGACAGGGAGTCTCTAATTCACCCCTCCACTTT.